The clone carrying this TCR beta chain appeared a few times. Only in-frame clones appear in the TCRdb table, and some are missing; sequencing was by immunoSEQ multiplex PCR. The data show around 84,000 clones, about 85% seen once. Germline CDR1 GTSNPN, CDR2 SVGIG (reference sequence). Trimming removed 0 bases from V and 8 bases from J, with 19 bases in between. This CDR3 region has 15 residues. This entry is derived from a study of T cell responses to AZD1222 COVID-19 vaccine. The chain couples TRBV30 to TRBJ1-1, with a weak D call TRBD1 (5 bases). The TCR sequence derives from an adult in good health. The sequencing used peripheral blood, collected on day 0 of AZD1222 vaccination. CDR3 amino acids: CAWSVRQGPAREAFF. The CDR3 DNA reads as TGTGCCTGGAGTGTACGGCAGGGCCCAGCGAGGGAAGCTTTCTTT.